One sample yielded the 13 T cell receptor beta chains listed below, sequenced in a study of T cells in Graves' hyperthyroidism and ophthalmopathy. From RNA transcripts, TCR beta CDR3 regions were amplified. Carried out on the TCR CDR3, a first-round RT-PCR used the HTBI primer set. TCRdb re-derived calls from the multiplex PCR reads in MiXCR, one entry per CDR3 protein. The repertoire holds 500,000 to 650,000 distinct CDR3 sequences, approximately 17% seen once, with around 17% in the top ten. The sample comprised blood. The source of these receptors is a woman in her late teens or twenties with Graves' ophthalmopathy.

The chain is built from TRBV28 and TRBJ2-7; possibly TRBD2 for D (5 bases). The germline V gene has CDR1 MDHEN and CDR2 SYDVKM. The CDR3 has 15 amino acids. V was clipped by 11 bases and J by 6 bases, with 26 bases between them. The CDR3 nucleotides read TGTGCCCAGCGAGGGCTAGATCGGAGTTCTTGCGAGCAGTACTTC. It specifies CAQRGLDRSSCEQYF.

The chain combines TRBV7-2 with TRBJ1-6; D is undetermined. The V gene lost 0 bases and the J gene lost 0 bases, with 6 bases spanning the gap. The CDR3 runs to 16 residues. From germline, CDR1 is SGHTA and CDR2 FQGNSA. Written as DNA, the CDR3 is TGTGCCAGCAGCTTAGCGGTCATCTCCTATAATTCACCCCTCCACTTT. It translates to CASSLAVISYNSPLHF.

The J gene is TRBJ1-2, the V gene TRBV20-1; unclear D gene. Trimming pared 4 bases from V and 4 bases from J, leaving 16 bases between. Germline V gene data show CDR1 as DFQATT and CDR2 as SNEGSKA (reference sequence). The CDR3 spans 14 residues. DNA for the CDR3: TGCAGTGCTATATACCAGACAACTACCTATGGCTACACCTTC. This sequence encodes CSAIYQTTTYGYTF.

The chain is built from TRBV19 and TRBJ1-1; 7 bases match TRBD1. Looked up from germline, CDR1 is LNHDA and CDR2 is SQIVND (reference sequence). Unmatched junction bases numbered 14, after V lost 9 bases and J lost 7 bases. The CDR3 is made up of 14 amino acids. The CDR3 loop reads CASSTQRGQVEAFF. The CDR3 nucleotides read TGTGCCAGCAGCACGCAGAGGGGGCAGGTTGAAGCTTTCTTT.

The chain has TRBV7-6 and TRBJ2-7, with TRBD1 matching 7 bases. V lost 5 bases and J lost 4; bases outside the gene matches: 5. CDR1 SGHVS and CDR2 FNYEAQ come from the germline V gene. This CDR3 spans 13 amino acids. CDR3 amino acids: CASSTYRGYEQYF. The CDR3 region has the DNA TGTGCCAGCAGCACATACAGGGGTTACGAGCAGTACTTC.

In this sample, this clonotype turned up many times. The chain uses TRBV12-3 or TRBV12-4 and TRBJ1-1; D is undetermined. The CDR3 contains 16 residues. V was cut by 1 base and J by 3 bases, with 15 bases left in between. The CDR3 here is CASSLDRGEVHTEAFF. The CDR3 nucleotides are TGTGCCAGCAGTTTAGACAGAGGTGAGGTCCACACTGAAGCTTTCTTT.

This clonotype was counted at least ten times. J is TRBJ2-5 and V is TRBV28; TRBD2 agrees at 15 bases. J was trimmed by 5 bases and V by 3 bases; bases with no gene match: 13. Germline CDR1 is MDHEN and CDR2 is SYDVKM. The CDR3 sequence is 19 residues long. Written as DNA, the CDR3 is TGTGCCAGCAGTTTCCCCCCGGGACTAGCGGGAGGCATCATGGAGACCCAGTACTTC. It yields the protein CASSFPPGLAGGIMETQYF.

This clonotype was detected only a few times. The gene calls are TRBV7-9 and TRBJ2-3; D ambiguous. V gave up 2 bases and J gave up 2 bases, with 11 bases separating them. Germline V gene lookup returns CDR1 SEHNR and CDR2 FQNEAQ (reference sequence). CDR3 length: 15 residues. For the CDR3, the DNA is TGTGCCAGCAGCTTAAGCCCTCCCGCCACAGATACGCAGTATTTT. This translates into CASSLSPPATDTQYF.

The V gene is TRBV6-1, the J gene TRBJ2-6; a possible D gene is TRBD2 (5 bases). CDR3 length equals 17 residues. Germline-derived CDR1 and CDR2 are MNHNS and SASEGT. V was clipped by 7 bases and J by 0 bases, with 16 bases between them. CDR3 region: CASTARLALSGANVLTF. The CDR3 DNA reads as TGTGCCAGCACGGCCCGGCTAGCCCTCTCTGGGGCCAACGTCCTGACTTTC.

J is TRBJ2-3 and V is TRBV19, with 7 bases aligning to TRBD2. CDR3 length: 16 residues. Germline trimming cut 3 bases from V and 6 bases from J; bases unmatched to any gene: 12. Germline lookup yields CDR1 LNHDA and CDR2 SQIVND (reference sequence). The DNA for the CDR3 is TGTGCCAGTAGTATTTCTCTAGGGAGGGCGGATGATACGCAGTATTTT. Amino acids: CASSISLGRADDTQYF.

A few counts support this clonotype. The chain couples TRBV11-2 to TRBJ2-1; possible D gene TRBD2, 5 bases. This CDR3 spans 16 amino acids. CDR1 is SGHAT, CDR2 FQNNGV, per germline. V dropped 5 bases and J dropped 0 bases, with 14 bases sitting between them. CDR3 coding DNA: TGTGCCAGCAGCGGCCGGGAAGACAACTCCTACAATGAGCAGTTCTTC. Its translation is CASSGREDNSYNEQFF.

DNA of the CDR3: TGTGCCAGCAGTTTTGGAGCGCCAGATACGCAGTATTTT. Translated: CASSFGAPDTQYF. The V and J genes are TRBV12-3 or TRBV12-4 and TRBJ2-3, with D unclear. This CDR3 comprises 13 residues. Trimming pared 3 bases from V and 4 bases from J, leaving 8 bases between.

Ten or more counts support this clonotype. The CDR3 loop is CSAGPGEETQYF. In DNA form, the CDR3 reads TGCAGTGCAGGCCCAGGAGAGGAGACCCAGTACTTC. The J gene is TRBJ2-5, the V gene TRBV20-1; no clear D gene. Per the germline V gene, CDR1 is DFQATT and CDR2 is SNEGSKA (reference sequence). V lost 6 bases and J lost 5, with 13 bases in between. The CDR3 is made up of 12 amino acids.